This T cell receptor beta chain is drawn from a study of T cell responses to AZD1222 COVID-19 vaccine. The repertoire was sequenced with immunoSEQ multiplex PCR; TCRdb's copy has only in-frame clones and lacks some. This table holds approximately 150,000 clones, approximately 90% found once. The CDR3 sequence is 15 residues long. CDR1 is SGHTA, CDR2 FQGNSA, per germline. V was cut by 6 bases and J by 1 base, with 15 bases left in between. Study-wide points: Unmutated variant regions are reportedly targeted by nearly half of spike-specific TCRs. Researchers report vaccine-associated CD4 TCRs spanning spike, with dominance at 160-218 and 743-854. Seropositivity was recorded at baseline in only a handful of AZD1222 recipients. Females made up more of the donors, who were largely white British, and clonal diversity may have come out too low.

A remark on this clone: The target antigen is unknown.

The sample in question was peripheral blood, obtained 28 days after the second dose of the MenACWY control vaccine. This rearrangement joins TRBV7-2 to TRBJ2-5, with D hard to call. The sequence derives from an adult who received the MenACWY meningococcal vaccine as a control. CDR3 sequence reads: CASRPGPAPQETQYF. The DNA of the CDR3 is TGTGCCAGCAGACCCGGACCGGCTCCCCAAGAGACCCAGTACTTC.